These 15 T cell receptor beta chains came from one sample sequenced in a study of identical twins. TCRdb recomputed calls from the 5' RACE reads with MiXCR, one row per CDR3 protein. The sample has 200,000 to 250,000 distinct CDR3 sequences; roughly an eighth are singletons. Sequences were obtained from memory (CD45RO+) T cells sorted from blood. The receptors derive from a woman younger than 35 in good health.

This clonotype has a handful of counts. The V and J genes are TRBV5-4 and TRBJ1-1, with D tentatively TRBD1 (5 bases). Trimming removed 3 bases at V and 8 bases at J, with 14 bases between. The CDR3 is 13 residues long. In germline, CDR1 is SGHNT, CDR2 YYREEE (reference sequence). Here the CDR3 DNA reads TGTGCCAGCAGCTCGGATCGGGGGTTGGAAGCTTTCTTT. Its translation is CASSSDRGLEAFF.

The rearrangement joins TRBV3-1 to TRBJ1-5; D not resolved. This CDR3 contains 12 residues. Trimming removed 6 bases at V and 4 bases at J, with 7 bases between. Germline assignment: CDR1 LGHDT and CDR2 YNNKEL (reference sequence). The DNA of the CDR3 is TGTGCCAGCAGTCCCCAAAATCAGCCCCAGCATTTT. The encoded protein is CASSPQNQPQHF.

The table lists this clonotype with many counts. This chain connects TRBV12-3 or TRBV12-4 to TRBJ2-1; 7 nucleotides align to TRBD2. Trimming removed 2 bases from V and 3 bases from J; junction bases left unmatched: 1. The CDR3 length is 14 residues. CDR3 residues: CASSLWTSYNEQFF. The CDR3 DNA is TGTGCCAGCAGTTTATGGACTAGCTACAATGAGCAGTTCTTC.

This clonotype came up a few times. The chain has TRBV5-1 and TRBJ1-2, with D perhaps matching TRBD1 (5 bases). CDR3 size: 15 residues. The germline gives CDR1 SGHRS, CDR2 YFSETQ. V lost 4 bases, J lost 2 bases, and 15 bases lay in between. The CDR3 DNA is TGCGCCAGCAGCCAGGACCCAGGGATGAACTATGGCTACACCTTC. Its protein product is CASSQDPGMNYGYTF.

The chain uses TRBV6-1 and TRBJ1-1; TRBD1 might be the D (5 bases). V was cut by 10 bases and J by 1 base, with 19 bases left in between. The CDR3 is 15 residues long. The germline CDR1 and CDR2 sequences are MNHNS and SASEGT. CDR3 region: CATKSRDRPNTEAFF. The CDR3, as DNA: TGTGCCACCAAGTCGCGGGACCGTCCGAACACTGAAGCTTTCTTT.

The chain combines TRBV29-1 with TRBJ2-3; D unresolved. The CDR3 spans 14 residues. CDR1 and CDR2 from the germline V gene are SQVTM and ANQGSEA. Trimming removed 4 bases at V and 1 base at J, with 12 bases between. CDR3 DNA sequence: TGCAGCGTTGGTGGGTATTCGGGCACAGATACGCAGTATTTT. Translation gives CSVGGYSGTDTQYF.

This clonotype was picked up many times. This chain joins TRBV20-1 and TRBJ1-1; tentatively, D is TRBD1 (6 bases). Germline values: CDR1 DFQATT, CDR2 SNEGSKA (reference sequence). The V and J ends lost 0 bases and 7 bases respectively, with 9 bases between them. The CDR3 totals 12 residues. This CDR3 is CSARDGQLEAFF. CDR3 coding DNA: TGCAGTGCTAGAGATGGACAGCTTGAAGCTTTCTTT.

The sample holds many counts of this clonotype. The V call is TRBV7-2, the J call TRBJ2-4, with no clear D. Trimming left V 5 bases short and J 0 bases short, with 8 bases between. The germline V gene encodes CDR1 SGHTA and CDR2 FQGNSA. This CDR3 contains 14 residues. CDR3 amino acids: CASSPYVAKNIQYF. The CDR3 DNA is TGTGCCAGCAGCCCGTACGTAGCCAAAAACATTCAGTACTTC.

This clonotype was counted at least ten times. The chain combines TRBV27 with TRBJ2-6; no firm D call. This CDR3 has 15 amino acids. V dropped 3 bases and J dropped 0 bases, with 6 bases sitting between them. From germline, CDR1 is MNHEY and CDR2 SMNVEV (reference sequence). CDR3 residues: CASSLQGSGANVLTF. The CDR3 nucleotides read TGTGCCAGCAGTTTGCAAGGCTCTGGGGCCAACGTCCTGACTTTC.

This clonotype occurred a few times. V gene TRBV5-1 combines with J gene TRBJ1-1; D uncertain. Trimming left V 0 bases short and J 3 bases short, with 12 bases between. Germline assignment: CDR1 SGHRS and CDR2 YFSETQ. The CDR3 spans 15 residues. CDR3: CASSLEGHLYTEAFF. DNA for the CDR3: TGCGCCAGCAGCTTGGAGGGTCACTTGTACACTGAAGCTTTCTTT.

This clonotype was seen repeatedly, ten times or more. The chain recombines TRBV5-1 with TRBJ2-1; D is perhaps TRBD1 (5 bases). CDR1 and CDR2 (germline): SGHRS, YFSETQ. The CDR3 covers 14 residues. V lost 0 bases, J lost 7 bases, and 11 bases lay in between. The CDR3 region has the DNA TGCGCCAGCAGCTTGGTTGCAGGGATGAATGAGCAGTTCTTC. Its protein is CASSLVAGMNEQFF. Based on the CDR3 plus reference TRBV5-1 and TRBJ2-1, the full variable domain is KAGVTQTPRYLIKTRGQQVTLSCSPISGHRSVSWYQQTPGQGLQFLFEYFSETQRNKGNFPGRFSGRQFSNSRSEMNVSTLELGDSALYLCASSLVAGMNEQFFGPGTRLTVL.

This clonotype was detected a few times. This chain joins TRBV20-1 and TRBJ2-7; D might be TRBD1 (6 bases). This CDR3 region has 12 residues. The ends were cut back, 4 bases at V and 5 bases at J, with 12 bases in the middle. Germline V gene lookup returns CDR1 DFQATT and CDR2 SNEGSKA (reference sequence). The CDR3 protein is CSANLQGNEQYF. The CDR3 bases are TGCAGTGCTAATCTACAGGGAAACGAGCAGTACTTC.

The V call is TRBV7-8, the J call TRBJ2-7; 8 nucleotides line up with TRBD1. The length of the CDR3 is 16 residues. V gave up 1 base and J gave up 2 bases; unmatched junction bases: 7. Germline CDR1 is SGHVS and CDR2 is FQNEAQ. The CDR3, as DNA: TGTGCCAGCAGCTTAGGAGGTGCAGGGGGCGCCTACGAGCAGTACTTC. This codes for CASSLGGAGGAYEQYF.

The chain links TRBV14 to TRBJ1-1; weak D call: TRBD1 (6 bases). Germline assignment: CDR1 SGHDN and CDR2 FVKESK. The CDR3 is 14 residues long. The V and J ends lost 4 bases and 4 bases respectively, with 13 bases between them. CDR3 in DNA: TGTGCCAGCAGCCGAGTAGCAGGGGTCACTGAAGCTTTCTTT. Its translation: CASSRVAGVTEAFF.

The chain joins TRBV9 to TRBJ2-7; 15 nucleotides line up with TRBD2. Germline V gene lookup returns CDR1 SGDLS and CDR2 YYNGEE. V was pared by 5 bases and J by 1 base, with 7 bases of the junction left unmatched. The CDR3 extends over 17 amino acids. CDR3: CASSTGTSGGFSYEQYF. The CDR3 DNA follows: TGTGCCAGCAGTACCGGGACTAGCGGGGGGTTTTCCTACGAGCAGTACTTC. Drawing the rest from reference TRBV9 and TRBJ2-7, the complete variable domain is DSGVTQTPKHLITATGQRVTLRCSPRSGDLSVYWYQQSLDQGLQFLIQYYNGEERAKGNILERFSAQQFPDLHSELNLSSLELGDSALYFCASSTGTSGGFSYEQYFGPGTRLTVT.